One sample yielded the 5 T cell receptor beta chains listed below, sequenced in a study of cytomegalovirus exposure and HLA in healthy donors. The PCR used 60 Vbeta and 13 Jbeta primers. Profiled with immunoSEQ multiplex PCR; TCRdb holds only in-frame clones, not every one. The table has approximately 110,000 clones, more than 60% seen once; the top ten hold around 3.9%. Sequencing used PBMCs. These receptors came from a woman in her thirties or forties in good health and CMV-seronegative.

The chain couples TRBV7-9 to TRBJ2-7; tentative D call: TRBD1 (6 bases). The V and J ends lost 2 bases and 5 bases respectively, with 10 bases between them. Germline V gene lookup returns CDR1 SEHNR and CDR2 FQNEAQ (reference sequence). This CDR3 spans 13 amino acids. CDR3 in amino acids: CASSLNRVNEQYF. CDR3 bases: TGTGCCAGCAGCTTAAACAGGGTCAACGAGCAGTACTTC.

This chain connects TRBV11-3 to TRBJ2-1; 14 bases line up with TRBD2. From germline, CDR1 is SGHNT and CDR2 YENEEA. This CDR3 comprises 16 residues. The junction had 9 bases not matched to a gene; V was cut back by 5 bases and J by 9 bases. The CDR3 here is CASSSGTSGRDGEQFF. The DNA for the CDR3 is TGTGCCAGCAGCAGCGGGACTAGCGGGAGAGACGGTGAGCAGTTCTTC. The full variable domain, in which reference TRBV11-3 and TRBJ2-1 provide the parts outside the CDR3, is EAGVVQSPRYKIIEKKQPVAFWCNPISGHNTLYWYLQNLGQGPELLIRYENEEAVDDSQLPKDRFSAERLKGVDSTLKIQPAELGDSAVYLCASSSGTSGRDGEQFFGPGTRLTVL.

V usage is TRBV29-1 and J usage is TRBJ1-2; 11 nucleotides line up with TRBD1. The germline CDR1 and CDR2 sequences are SQVTM and ANQGSEA. This CDR3 contains 11 residues. Trimming removed 6 bases from V and 8 bases from J; junction bases left unmatched: 2. CDR3 loop: CSVDRGQGYTF. In DNA, the CDR3 is TGCAGCGTGGACAGGGGGCAAGGCTACACCTTC.

The sample holds a few counts of this clone. V is TRBV14 and J is TRBJ1-1; 8 bases match TRBD1. This CDR3 spans 15 amino acids. The V and J ends lost 3 bases and 3 bases, in that order; junction bases with no gene match: 6. Germline values: CDR1 SGHDN, CDR2 FVKESK. The CDR3 here is CASSHRTGWDTEAFF. In DNA, the CDR3 is TGTGCCAGCAGCCACCGGACAGGGTGGGACACTGAAGCTTTCTTT.

This chain uses TRBV2 with TRBJ2-4; 9 positions agree with TRBD2. J was trimmed by 6 bases and V by 8 bases; bases with no gene match: 11. Germline V gene lookup returns CDR1 SNHLY and CDR2 FYNNEI. The CDR3 sequence is 15 residues long. This CDR3 reads CASRGGDVWGNIQYF. DNA of the CDR3: TGTGCCAGCCGCGGGGGGGATGTGTGGGGAAACATTCAGTACTTC.